This TCR beta chain was profiled in a study of T cell responses to AZD1222 COVID-19 vaccine. Study-wide results and caveats: Repertoire sampling was restricted to post-peak T cell response timepoints. Nearly half of unique spike-specific TCRs reportedly avoided B.1.351 and B.1.1.7 mutated regions.

Germline loops: CDR1 SGHNT, CDR2 YENEEA. V was pared by 5 bases and J by 0 bases, with 6 bases of the junction left unmatched. The CDR3 consists of 15 residues. This clone has a handful of counts. Its antigen is not identified. TCRdb's table, derived via immunoSEQ multiplex PCR, lists solely in-frame clones and lacks some. The table shows some 200,000 clones, with more than 85% occurring only once. Timing groups of about 4 and about 12 weeks for second doses were pooled. The starting material was peripheral blood, obtained 28 days after the second AZD1222 dose. The V call is TRBV11-3, the J call TRBJ2-7, with 8 bases lining up with TRBD1. This receptor was obtained from an adult who received the AZD1222 COVID-19 vaccine. CDR3 sequence reads: CASSPRQGSSYEQYF. DNA for the CDR3: TGTGCCAGCAGCCCCAGACAGGGGAGCTCCTACGAGCAGTACTTC.